Each of the 4 T cell receptor beta chains below was sequenced from the same sample in a study of CD8+ T cells in alopecia areata. It was cDNA, reverse transcribed from extracted RNA, that served as the sequencing template. Data came from immunoSEQ multiplex PCR; TCRdb stores just in-frame clones and leaves some out. The sample has approximately 18,000 clones, 59% seen once. This sample's treatment: oral pan-JAK inhibitor, 5-10 mg twice daily. Those with alopecia areata gave lesional scalp punch biopsies and peripheral blood. Specimen: skin, collected at week 4, from a patient treated with tofacitinib. The receptors shown here come from a human donor with alopecia areata.

This chain joins TRBV14 and TRBJ2-1; maybe TRBD2 (6 bases). CDR1 and CDR2 from the germline V gene are SGHDN and FVKESK. This CDR3 has 20 residues. Trimming removed 0 bases from V and 0 bases from J, with 21 bases in between. In DNA form, the CDR3 reads TGTGCCAGCAGCCAAGAAGAAGGCGCGGACTACCGGAGCTCCTACAATGAGCAGTTCTTC. It codes for CASSQEEGADYRSSYNEQFF.

This clone was found once. The chain links TRBV6-5 to TRBJ2-1; 9 positions match TRBD1. The V gene's germline CDR1 is MNHEY and CDR2 SVGAGI. V was clipped by 6 bases and J by 7 bases; unmatched bases: 10. The length of the CDR3 is 15 residues. Written as DNA, the CDR3 is TGTGCCAGCAGCCGTGGGACAGGGCCCGAGAATGAGCAGTTCTTC. Translating it yields CASSRGTGPENEQFF.

The genes are TRBV4-3 and TRBJ1-1; D may be TRBD1 (6 bases). Germline V CDR1 and CDR2: LGHNA, YSLEER. Between the trimmed V and J ends, which lost 4 bases and 3 bases, there was a span of 12 bases. The CDR3 length is 14 residues. The CDR3 DNA sequence: TGCGCCAGCAGCCGACAGGCGGGCCACACTGAAGCTTTCTTT. This encodes CASSRQAGHTEAFF.

The CDR3 nucleotides are TGTGCCAGCAGCCAAGCAAAGGGGCGTGATGGCTACACCTTC. Protein product: CASSQAKGRDGYTF. The chain recombines TRBV4-2 with TRBJ1-2; D perhaps matches TRBD1 (5 bases). This CDR3 spans 14 amino acids. Germline V lookup: CDR1 LGHNA, CDR2 YNFKEQ. V dropped 1 base and J dropped 6 bases, with 12 bases sitting between them.